This passage covers 20 T cell receptor beta chains from one sample sequenced in a study of T cells after yellow fever vaccination. Each CDR3 protein gets one entry after TCRdb re-called the 5' RACE reads with MiXCR. The sample consists of 600,000 to 750,000 distinct CDR3 sequences, about 12% of them appearing once. Sample: PBMCs, taken on the day of the yellow fever booster vaccination. These receptor sequences come from a man in his thirties or forties who received the YFV17D yellow fever vaccine.

This clonotype was seen only a few times. The V and J genes are TRBV12-5 and TRBJ2-5; D is ambiguous. The germline CDR1 and CDR2 sequences are LGHNT and FRNRAP. This CDR3 is built from 16 residues. V lost 0 bases to trimming and J lost 4 bases, with 15 bases between them. The CDR3 sequence: CASGLVRPPGPETQYF. CDR3 bases: TGTGCTAGTGGTTTGGTACGGCCCCCCGGGCCAGAGACCCAGTACTTC.

This clonotype was detected only a few times. Here the CDR3 reads CSARDWRPSTDTQYF. CDR3 bases: TGCAGTGCTAGAGATTGGCGACCTAGCACAGATACGCAGTATTTT. The chain links TRBV20-1 to TRBJ2-3, with D unresolved. This CDR3 region has 15 residues. Per the germline V gene, CDR1 is DFQATT and CDR2 is SNEGSKA (reference sequence). With 0 bases removed from V and 0 bases from J, the gap between germline ends came to 10 bases.

This clonotype was observed at least ten times. The V call is TRBV29-1, the J call TRBJ2-5, with 8 bases lining up with TRBD1. With 7 bases clipped from V and 5 bases from J, the junction kept 9 bases outside the gene matches. The germline gives CDR1 SQVTM, CDR2 ANQGSEA. This CDR3 contains 13 residues. The CDR3 sequence is CSAGQDPFETQYF. Written as DNA, the CDR3 is TGCAGCGCGGGACAGGATCCCTTTGAGACCCAGTACTTC.

This clonotype was seen more than once but under ten times. CDR3 sequence reads: CASSTVAGAYNEQFF. CDR3 DNA sequence: TGCGCCAGCAGCACCGTAGCGGGAGCATACAATGAGCAGTTCTTC. J is TRBJ2-1 and V is TRBV4-3; 9 positions match TRBD2. CDR1 and CDR2 from the germline V gene are LGHNA and YSLEER. This CDR3 has 15 residues. The junction had 6 bases not matched to a gene; V was cut back by 5 bases and J by 4 bases.

The genes are TRBV5-8 and TRBJ2-7; D is undetermined. Trimming took 4 bases from V and 5 from J, leaving 7 bases between them. Per the germline V gene, CDR1 is SGHTS and CDR2 is YDEGEE. The CDR3 runs to 11 residues. CDR3 coding DNA: TGTGCCAGCAGCACTTTCAACGAGCAGTACTTC. Its protein product is CASSTFNEQYF.

CDR3 bases: TGCAGTGCTAGAGCGATTTTGAGACAGAGAAGTGCCCAAGAGACCCAGTACTTC. This codes for CSARAILRQRSAQETQYF. The chain employs TRBV20-1 and TRBJ2-5; possible D gene TRBD1, 5 bases. This CDR3 is built from 18 residues. Germline lookup yields CDR1 DFQATT and CDR2 SNEGSKA (reference sequence). V lost 1 base and J 1 base, leaving 22 bases between the germline ends.

This clonotype was found a few times. The chain has TRBV20-1 and TRBJ2-7, with unresolved D. The CDR3 is 14 amino acids. The germline V and J ends were trimmed by 1 base and 5 bases, with 15 bases remaining between them. Germline V gene sequence: CDR1 DFQATT, CDR2 SNEGSKA (reference sequence). CDR3: CSARGGQKTHEQYF. CDR3 coding DNA: TGCAGTGCTAGAGGGGGTCAGAAGACCCACGAGCAGTACTTC.

The DNA for the CDR3 is TGTGCCAGCAGTTTAGTCCCCCTTTCTTGGGGTTATGAGCAGTTCTTC. Amino acids: CASSLVPLSWGYEQFF. V and J are TRBV27 and TRBJ2-1, with D uncertain. The CDR3 has 16 amino acids. In germline, CDR1 is MNHEY, CDR2 SMNVEV (reference sequence). Between the trimmed V and J ends, which lost 2 bases and 8 bases, there was a span of 19 bases.

This clonotype was seen a handful of times. This chain uses TRBV15 with TRBJ2-7, with D maybe TRBD2 (5 bases). The germline V gene has CDR1 LNHNV and CDR2 YYDKDF (reference sequence). The CDR3 covers 13 residues. Trimming took off 2 bases at V and 3 bases at J, with 8 bases between the two ends. The CDR3 nucleotides read TGTGCCACCAGCAGACGAGGGAACTACGAGCAGTACTTC. This sequence encodes CATSRRGNYEQYF. Filled out from reference TRBV15 and TRBJ2-7, the complete variable domain reads DAMVIQNPRYQVTQFGKPVTLSCSQTLNHNVMYWYQQKSSQAPKLLFHYYDKDFNNEADTPDNFQSRRPNTSFCFLDIRSPGLGDTAMYLCATSRRGNYEQYFGPGTRLTVT.

The CDR3, as DNA: TGTGCTAGTGGTTTGGTACTTGAAAAGGAGGGGGGAGATACGCAGTATTTT. Translating gives CASGLVLEKEGGDTQYF. The rearrangement uses TRBV12-5 and TRBJ2-3; either TRBD1 or TRBD2 may supply D (6 bases each). The CDR3 totals 17 residues. Trimming took off 0 bases at V and 5 bases at J, with 18 bases between the two ends. The germline CDR1 and CDR2 sequences are LGHNT and FRNRAP. Complete variable domain (other parts from reference TRBV12-5 and TRBJ2-3): DARVTQTPRHKVTEMGQEVTMRCQPILGHNTVFWYRQTMMQGLELLAYFRNRAPLDDSGMPKDRFSAEMPDATLATLKIQPSEPRDSAVYFCASGLVLEKEGGDTQYFGPGTRLTVL.

This chain links TRBV7-2 with TRBJ2-1, with D unclear. CDR3 length equals 13 residues. Germline CDR1 is SGHTA and CDR2 is FQGNSA. V was trimmed by 1 base and J by 13 bases, leaving 14 bases between them. CDR3 amino acids: CASSLGRVGEQFF. The CDR3 bases are TGTGCCAGCAGCTTAGGCCGCGTAGGAGAACAGTTCTTC.

The CDR3 coding sequence is TGTGCCAGCAGCCCCGGGACAGGGTCCGAAAAACTGTTTTTT. Residues: CASSPGTGSEKLFF. The chain couples TRBV3-1 to TRBJ1-4; 9 bases align to TRBD1. Germline lookup yields CDR1 LGHDT and CDR2 YNNKEL (reference sequence). J was trimmed by 8 bases and V by 4 bases; bases with no gene match: 5. The CDR3 is 14 amino acids.

This chain uses TRBV4-2 with TRBJ2-7, with 7 bases identical to TRBD1. Trimming removed 1 base from V and 6 bases from J; junction bases left unmatched: 12. CDR1 is LGHNA, CDR2 YNFKEQ, per germline. The CDR3 contains 16 residues. The CDR3 protein is CASSQVLETGAGEQYF. The DNA for the CDR3 is TGTGCCAGCAGCCAAGTTCTAGAAACAGGGGCGGGCGAGCAGTACTTC.

This clonotype has only a few counts. The chain joins TRBV20-1 to TRBJ2-5; 10 nucleotides match TRBD1. This CDR3 region has 18 residues. Germline V lookup: CDR1 DFQATT, CDR2 SNEGSKA (reference sequence). The J segment lost 0 bases and the V segment lost 1 base, leaving 11 bases of the junction unmatched. CDR3 in DNA: TGCAGTGCTAGAGTTGAACCTCCGGGACAGGGGCACCAAGAGACCCAGTACTTC. This codes for CSARVEPPGQGHQETQYF.

Only a few counts were recorded for this clonotype. This chain connects TRBV4-3 to TRBJ2-2, with D maybe TRBD1 (6 bases). V lost 2 bases and J lost 2, with 15 bases in between. CDR1 is LGHNA and CDR2 is YSLEER in the germline V gene. This CDR3 spans 17 amino acids. In DNA form, the CDR3 reads TGCGCCAGCAGCCAACAACCTTGGACAGTCAACACCGGGGAGCTGTTTTTT. Translation: CASSQQPWTVNTGELFF.

This clonotype appeared many times. The chain has TRBV27 and TRBJ1-5; 10 bases agree with TRBD1. Germline V lookup: CDR1 MNHEY, CDR2 SMNVEV (reference sequence). V gave up 7 bases and J gave up 6 bases; unmatched junction bases: 9. The CDR3 length is 15 residues. CDR3 protein: CASTQTGGAGQPQHF. CDR3 in DNA: TGTGCCAGCACCCAGACAGGGGGCGCAGGTCAGCCCCAGCATTTT.

This clonotype has a handful of counts. This chain joins TRBV11-3 and TRBJ2-1; D remains ambiguous. The CDR3 is 12 residues long. Between the trimmed V and J ends, which lost 3 bases and 10 bases, there was a span of 10 bases. CDR1 is SGHNT, CDR2 YENEEA, per germline. CDR3 sequence reads: CASSFISGEQFF. The CDR3 DNA is TGTGCCAGCAGCTTTATATCTGGAGAGCAGTTCTTC.

This clonotype occurred many times. This chain connects TRBV20-1 to TRBJ2-1; the match to TRBD1 covers 9 bases. The germline gives CDR1 DFQATT, CDR2 SNEGSKA (reference sequence). The V segment lost 1 base and the J segment 4 bases; nucleotides outside the gene matches: 5. The CDR3 runs 15 residues. The CDR3 DNA is TGCAGTGCTAGAGTTAGGGGACAGGGATACAATGAGCAGTTCTTC. Amino acids: CSARVRGQGYNEQFF.

J is TRBJ2-7 and V is TRBV7-2; the D gene is possibly TRBD2 (6 bases). The CDR3 contains 16 residues. Trimming removed 5 bases from V and 1 base from J, with 18 bases in between. Germline V gives CDR1 SGHTA, CDR2 FQGNSA. CDR3 in amino acids: CASSPDGGLRSYEQYF. The CDR3, as DNA: TGTGCCAGCAGCCCAGACGGAGGGTTGAGATCCTACGAGCAGTACTTC.

This clonotype was seen more than once but under ten times. V usage is TRBV14 and J usage is TRBJ2-2; D not resolved. From germline, CDR1 is SGHDN and CDR2 FVKESK. Trimming took off 4 bases at V and 8 bases at J, with 14 bases between the two ends. The CDR3 runs 14 residues. DNA for the CDR3: TGTGCCAGCAGCCCCTGGTCCGGGCCAGGGGAGCTGTTTTTT. This codes for CASSPWSGPGELFF. The entire variable domain, with the rest obtained from reference TRBV14 and TRBJ2-2, is as follows: EAGVTQFPSHSVIEKGQTVTLRCDPISGHDNLYWYRRVMGKEIKFLLHFVKESKQDESGMPNNRFLAERTGGTYSTLKVQPAELEDSGVYFCASSPWSGPGELFFGEGSRLTVL.